The 8 T cell receptor beta chains reported below all come from one sample, sequenced in a study of blood T cell repertoires in COVID-19. The assay was immunoSEQ multiplex PCR, and TCRdb's table has in-frame clones only and misses some. The repertoire has hundreds of thousands of clones, around 90% of them found once; the top ten carry 6% to 7%. The sequenced material came from PBMCs or T cells enriched from blood (not recorded which). These receptors all come from a middle-aged woman who had recovered from COVID-19.

V and J are TRBV11-2 and TRBJ1-3; the match to TRBD1 covers 7 bases. This CDR3 contains 15 residues. Germline V gene lookup returns CDR1 SGHAT and CDR2 FQNNGV. The J segment lost 7 bases and the V segment lost 2 bases, leaving 8 bases of the junction unmatched. Here the CDR3 DNA reads TGTGCCAGCAGCTTAAATGGCCAGGGGGGCAACACCATATATTTT. Translation: CASSLNGQGGNTIYF.

The J gene is TRBJ2-2, the V gene TRBV18; 9 bases are shared with TRBD1. The length of the CDR3 is 15 residues. Trimming cost V 3 bases and J 5 bases; bases outside gene matches: 4. Germline CDR1 KGHSH, CDR2 LQKENI. The CDR3 protein is CASSPGQGRTGELFF. CDR3 nucleotides: TGTGCCAGCTCACCTGGACAGGGGAGGACCGGGGAGCTGTTTTTT.

V gene TRBV19 combines with J gene TRBJ2-3; unclear D gene. The germline CDR1 and CDR2 sequences are LNHDA and SQIVND (reference sequence). The CDR3 consists of 14 residues. V was pared by 1 base and J by 0 bases, with 5 bases between. The CDR3 is CASSIATSTDTQYF. CDR3 DNA sequence: TGTGCCAGTAGTATAGCAACAAGCACAGATACGCAGTATTTT.

The chain carries TRBV30 and TRBJ1-5; TRBD1 agrees at 7 bases. CDR1 and CDR2 (germline): GTSNPN, SVGIG (reference sequence). The CDR3 runs to 15 residues. V gave up 2 bases and J gave up 4 bases; unmatched junction bases: 8. CDR3 nucleotides: TGTGCCTGGAGTCCCAGGGGGGCTCTAAATCAGCCCCAGCATTTT. Its protein is CAWSPRGALNQPQHF.

The chain employs TRBV6-6 and TRBJ2-1; 10 bases agree with TRBD2. This CDR3 has 13 amino acids. Germline CDR1 reads MNHNY; CDR2 reads SVGAGI (reference sequence). The V and J ends lost 7 bases and 7 bases, in that order; junction bases with no gene match: 4. The CDR3 here is CASKGLAVNEQFF. The CDR3 region has the DNA TGTGCCAGCAAAGGACTAGCGGTAAATGAGCAGTTCTTC.

The gene calls are TRBV19 and TRBJ1-1; possible D gene TRBD1, 5 bases. The V gene lost 7 bases and the J gene lost 2 bases, with 17 bases spanning the gap. CDR1 and CDR2 (germline): LNHDA, SQIVND (reference sequence). CDR3 length: 15 residues. CDR3: CASKQGLHSNTEAFF. The CDR3 nucleotides are TGTGCCAGTAAGCAGGGCCTACACTCCAACACTGAAGCTTTCTTT.

This chain links TRBV11-1 with TRBJ2-5; possibly TRBD2 for D (5 bases). Germline V lookup: CDR1 SGHAT, CDR2 FQDESV (reference sequence). V dropped 1 base and J dropped 4 bases, with 10 bases sitting between them. The CDR3 length is 14 residues. The CDR3 DNA reads as TGTGCCAGCAGCTTAGTGGCTAGCTCAGAGACCCAGTACTTC. This sequence encodes CASSLVASSETQYF.

The chain combines TRBV7-8 with TRBJ1-2, with 10 bases fitting TRBD1. The junction had 11 bases not matched to a gene; V was cut back by 4 bases and J by 6 bases. Germline CDR1 reads SGHVS; CDR2 reads FQNEAQ. The CDR3 runs to 16 residues. The DNA of the CDR3 is TGTGCCAGCAGCTCCAGGGGGACAGGGGCAGGGGATGGCTACACCTTC. The encoded protein is CASSSRGTGAGDGYTF.